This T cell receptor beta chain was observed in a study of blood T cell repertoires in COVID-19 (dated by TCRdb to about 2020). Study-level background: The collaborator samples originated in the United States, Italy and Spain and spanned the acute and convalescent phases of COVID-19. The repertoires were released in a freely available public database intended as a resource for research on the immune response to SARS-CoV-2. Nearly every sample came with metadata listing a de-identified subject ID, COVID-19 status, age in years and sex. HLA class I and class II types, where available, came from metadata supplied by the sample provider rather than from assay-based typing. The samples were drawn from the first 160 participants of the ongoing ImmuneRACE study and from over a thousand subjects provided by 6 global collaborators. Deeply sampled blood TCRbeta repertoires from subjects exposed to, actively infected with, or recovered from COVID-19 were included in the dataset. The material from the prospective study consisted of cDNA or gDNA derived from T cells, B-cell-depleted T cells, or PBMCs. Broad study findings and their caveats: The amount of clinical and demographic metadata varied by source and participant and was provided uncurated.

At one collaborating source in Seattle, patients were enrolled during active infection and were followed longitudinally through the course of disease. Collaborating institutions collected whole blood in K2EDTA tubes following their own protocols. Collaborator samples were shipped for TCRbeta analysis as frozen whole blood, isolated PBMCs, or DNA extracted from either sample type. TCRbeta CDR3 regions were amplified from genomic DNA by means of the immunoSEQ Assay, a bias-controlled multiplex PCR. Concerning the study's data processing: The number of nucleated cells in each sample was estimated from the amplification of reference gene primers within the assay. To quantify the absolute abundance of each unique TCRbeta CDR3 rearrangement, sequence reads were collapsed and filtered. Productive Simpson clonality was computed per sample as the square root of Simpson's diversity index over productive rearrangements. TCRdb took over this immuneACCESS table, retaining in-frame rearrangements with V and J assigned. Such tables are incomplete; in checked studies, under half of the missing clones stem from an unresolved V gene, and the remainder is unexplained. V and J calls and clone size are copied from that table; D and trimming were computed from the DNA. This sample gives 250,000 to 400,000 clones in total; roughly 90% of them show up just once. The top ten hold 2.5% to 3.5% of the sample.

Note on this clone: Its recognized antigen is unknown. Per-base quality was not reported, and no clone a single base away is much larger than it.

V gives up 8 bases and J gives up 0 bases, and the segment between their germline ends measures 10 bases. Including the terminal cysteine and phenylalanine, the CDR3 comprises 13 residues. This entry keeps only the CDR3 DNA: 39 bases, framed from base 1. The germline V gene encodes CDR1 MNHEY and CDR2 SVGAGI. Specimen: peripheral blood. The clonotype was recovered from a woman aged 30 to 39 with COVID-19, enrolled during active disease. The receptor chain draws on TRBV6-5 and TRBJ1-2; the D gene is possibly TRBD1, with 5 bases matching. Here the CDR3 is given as CASRRAPNYGYTF. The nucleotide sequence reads TGTGCCAGCCGCAGGGCCCCTAACTATGGCTACACCTTC.